This T cell receptor (beta chain) was documented in a study of beta chain features in type 1 diabetes. Sequencing targeted expressed TCRB transcripts, as all isolated RNA had been reverse transcribed. Assay used: immunoSEQ multiplex PCR; TCRdb lists only in-frame clones, some missing. The sample contains 120,000 to 150,000 clones, roughly 53% of which appear only once. There are 18 residues in the CDR3. V lost 4 bases, J lost 3 bases, and 17 bases stayed unmatched. Per germline, CDR1 LNHDA and CDR2 SQIVND (reference sequence). J is TRBJ2-7 and V is TRBV19, with 8 bases fitting TRBD2. The sequence derives from a man between 18 and 35 years old in good health. The material sequenced was Tregs from blood. The CDR3 bases are TGTGCCAGTAGTAGCAGAAACCCCCAGAGCGGGAGTATCTACGAGCAGTACTTC. Protein: CASSSRNPQSGSIYEQYF. Looking up the rest from reference TRBV19 and TRBJ2-7 gives the full variable domain: DGGITQSPKYLFRKEGQNVTLSCEQNLNHDAMYWYRQDPGQGLRLIYYSQIVNDFQKGDIAEGYSVSREKKESFPLTVTSAQKNPTAFYLCASSSRNPQSGSIYEQYFGPGTRLTVT.